Below are 19 T cell receptor beta chains sequenced from a single sample in a study of OX40 agonist ivuxolimab in advanced cancers. Measured with immunoSEQ multiplex PCR; TCRdb has only the in-frame clones, and not every one. The table records about 21,000 clones, roughly four fifths of them present only once. Specimen: CD4+ or CD8+ T cells sorted from blood, collected in a trial of the OX40 agonist ivuxolimab. The receptors were gathered from an adult with an advanced solid tumor such as melanoma, head and neck, liver or kidney cancer.

The CDR3, as DNA: TGTGCCAGCAGCAAAGACTCGGAGAGGGTCACAGATACGCAGTATTTT. Translating gives CASSKDSERVTDTQYF. The chain couples TRBV21-1 to TRBJ2-3; the D call in the table, TRBD2, was not verified against the DNA. TRBV21-1 counts as a pseudogene. This CDR3 spans 16 amino acids.

The gene calls are TRBV14 and TRBJ1-1; D remains unclear. The ends were cut back, 11 bases at V and 3 bases at J, with 16 bases in the middle. Germline CDR1 and CDR2: SGHDN and FVKESK. The CDR3 is 13 residues long. CDR3 bases: TGTGCCGTAAGGGCAGGCTATGACACTGAAGCTTTCTTT. Translating it yields CAVRAGYDTEAFF.

The chain uses TRBV4-2 and TRBJ2-7; D may be TRBD1 (6 bases). The CDR3 covers 15 residues. Germline V gene data show CDR1 as LGHNA and CDR2 as YNFKEQ. Between the trimmed V and J ends, which lost 1 base and 5 bases, there was a span of 15 bases. CDR3: CASSQVRDMSHEQYF. The DNA for the CDR3 is TGTGCCAGCAGCCAAGTGAGGGACATGAGCCACGAGCAGTACTTC.

This chain connects TRBV5-1 to TRBJ2-1; a possible D gene is TRBD2 (6 bases). CDR1 and CDR2 from the germline V gene are SGHRS and YFSETQ. There are 16 residues in the CDR3. V was trimmed by 0 bases and J by 8 bases, leaving 18 bases between them. CDR3 region: CASSLAEPAGWDEQFF. The CDR3 DNA is TGCGCCAGCAGCTTGGCCGAGCCGGCGGGGTGGGATGAGCAGTTCTTC.

The chain uses TRBV7-9 and TRBJ1-2; D perhaps matches TRBD1 (6 bases). This CDR3 has 15 residues. Germline-derived CDR1 and CDR2 are SEHNR and FQNEAQ (reference sequence). The V end was cut by 5 bases, the J end by 4 bases, with 17 bases between. CDR3 nucleotide sequence: TGTGCCAGCAGCCCCCCAACAGGGATTGCCTATGGCTACACCTTC. This encodes CASSPPTGIAYGYTF.

This clone turned up a few times. This chain connects TRBV7-9 to TRBJ2-3; D is possibly TRBD1 or TRBD2 (6 bases each). This CDR3 spans 17 amino acids. Germline CDR1 and CDR2: SEHNR and FQNEAQ (reference sequence). V was shortened by 6 bases and J by 6 bases, with 25 bases between the two germline ends. CDR3 nucleotide sequence: TGTGCCAGCAGTCCCGGGGGACATATCCACGCGGAGGATACGCAGTATTTT. Amino acid sequence: CASSPGGHIHAEDTQYF.

The V gene is TRBV5-6, the J gene TRBJ2-7, with TRBD2 identical over 12 bases. Trimming cost V 4 bases and J 0 bases; bases outside gene matches: 2. Germline-derived CDR1 and CDR2 are SGHDT and YYEEEE. The CDR3 loop spans 15 amino acids. CDR3 residues: CASSQGLAGSYEQYF. Here the CDR3 DNA reads TGTGCCAGCAGCCAGGGACTAGCGGGCTCCTACGAGCAGTACTTC.

The V call is TRBV18, the J call TRBJ2-7, with unresolved D. The CDR3 contains 15 residues. V lost 3 bases and J lost 6, with 18 bases in between. Germline CDR1 is KGHSH and CDR2 is LQKENI. Written as DNA, the CDR3 is TGTGCCAGCTCACCCCCCCTCAGCGACCTCAGCGAGCAGTACTTC. This translates into CASSPPLSDLSEQYF.

This clone was picked up one time. Here the CDR3 DNA reads TGTGCCAGCAGCGGGGGAGTAAAGGGGAACACCGGGGAGCTGTTTTTT. As protein: CASSGGVKGNTGELFF. This sequence joins TRBV9 and TRBJ2-2; D perhaps matches TRBD2 (5 bases). V was clipped by 3 bases and J by 1 base, with 13 bases between them. In germline, CDR1 is SGDLS, CDR2 YYNGEE. The CDR3 is 16 residues long.

The rearrangement uses TRBV28 and TRBJ1-4; 7 positions agree with TRBD1. Germline V gene data show CDR1 as MDHEN and CDR2 as SYDVKM. CDR3 length: 14 amino acids. V shed 7 bases and J 3 bases; nucleotides not matched to a gene: 5. CDR3 loop: CASTWTGSNEKLFF. CDR3 DNA sequence: TGTGCCAGCACCTGGACAGGATCTAATGAAAAACTGTTTTTT.

The table lists this clone with a count of one. This chain uses TRBV19 with TRBJ2-1, with D hard to call. Per germline, CDR1 LNHDA and CDR2 SQIVND (reference sequence). The V and J ends lost 2 bases and 0 bases respectively, with 8 bases between them. The CDR3 covers 15 residues. For the CDR3, the DNA is TGTGCCAGTAGTATATCCTCCAACTCCTACAATGAGCAGTTCTTC. It encodes CASSISSNSYNEQFF.

This chain links TRBV13 with TRBJ2-3; 10 bases line up with TRBD1. The CDR3 covers 14 residues. The junction had 5 bases not matched to a gene; V was cut back by 3 bases and J by 8 bases. Looked up from germline, CDR1 is PRHDT and CDR2 is FYEKMQ (reference sequence). The CDR3 DNA is TGTGCCAGCAGCTTGGATGGGACAGGGGTTACGCAGTATTTT. Amino acids: CASSLDGTGVTQYF.

The chain employs TRBV7-2 and TRBJ2-7, with D possibly TRBD1 on 5 matching bases. The germline gives CDR1 SGHTA, CDR2 FQGNSA. CDR3 size: 11 residues. V was cut by 8 bases and J by 3 bases, with 8 bases left in between. Here the CDR3 reads CASRQNYEQYF. Written as DNA, the CDR3 is TGTGCCAGCCGACAGAACTACGAGCAGTACTTC.

The rearrangement uses TRBV6-6 and TRBJ2-5; D not certain. The CDR3 is 14 residues long. Germline-derived CDR1 and CDR2 are MNHNY and SVGAGI (reference sequence). V gave up 2 bases and J gave up 3 bases, with 10 bases separating them. The CDR3 reads CASSYNLHKETQYF. CDR3 DNA: TGTGCCAGCAGTTACAACCTACACAAAGAGACCCAGTACTTC.

This sequence joins TRBV28 and TRBJ2-1; weak D call: TRBD2 (6 bases). Germline CDR1 and CDR2: MDHEN and SYDVKM. V was pared by 2 bases and J by 4 bases, with 12 bases between. The CDR3 loop spans 15 amino acids. CDR3 amino acids: CASSLSLANYNEQFF. The DNA of the CDR3 is TGTGCCAGCAGTTTAAGCCTAGCGAATTACAATGAGCAGTTCTTC.

The rearrangement joins TRBV2 to TRBJ2-1; TRBD2 matches at 7 bases. The germline V gene has CDR1 SNHLY and CDR2 FYNNEI. The CDR3 is 17 residues long. The junction had 11 bases not matched to a gene; V was cut back by 4 bases and J by 2 bases. The CDR3 region is CASSVSDSGSTYNEQFF. CDR3 bases: TGTGCCAGCAGTGTTAGTGATAGCGGGTCCACCTACAATGAGCAGTTCTTC.

The rearrangement uses TRBV10-3 and TRBJ2-1; tentatively, D is TRBD2 (6 bases). The CDR3 is 13 residues long. CDR1 and CDR2 from the germline V gene are ENHRY and SYGVKD. V lost 4 bases to trimming and J lost 4 bases, with 8 bases between them. The CDR3 spells CAISGGLYNEQFF. The DNA of the CDR3 is TGTGCCATCAGTGGAGGACTATACAATGAGCAGTTCTTC.

For the CDR3, the DNA is TGCGCCAGCAGCCAAGAAGGCGGAACCAATCAGCCCCAGCATTTT. Translation gives CASSQEGGTNQPQHF. The rearrangement links TRBV4-1 to TRBJ1-5; D gene ambiguous. V was pared by 0 bases and J by 3 bases, with 9 bases between. This CDR3 contains 15 residues. Germline V gene sequence: CDR1 MGHRA, CDR2 YSYEKL.

The V gene is TRBV30, the J gene TRBJ2-6; D may be TRBD1 (5 bases). The ends were cut back, 2 bases at V and 1 base at J, with 15 bases in the middle. The CDR3 has 17 amino acids. CDR1 is GTSNPN, CDR2 SVGIG, per germline (reference sequence). The chain's CDR3 is CAWSSQGIGSGANVLTF. CDR3 nucleotide sequence: TGTGCCTGGAGTAGCCAGGGTATCGGTTCTGGGGCCAACGTCCTGACTTTC.